Listed below are T cell receptor beta chains from one sample, sequenced in a study of T cell responses to AZD1222 COVID-19 vaccine. Libraries were prepared by immunoSEQ multiplex PCR; TCRdb keeps only in-frame clonotypes and omits some of them. The table includes about 150,000 clones, roughly 90% detected once. This specimen consisted of peripheral blood, obtained 28 days after the second AZD1222 dose. All receptors derive from an adult who received the AZD1222 COVID-19 vaccine. Both conserved end residues are part of each CDR3. The order of the fields is J gene, clone size, D gene, V gene, CDR3 DNA, CDR3 protein. A D gene is named only where the DNA matches it firmly. Size is omitted from some rows. Given values are once, few, many or a class for expanded clones.

>TRBJ2-1|-|TRBD2|TRBV7-9
TGTGCCAGCAGCTTCCGGACTAGTTCTCCGTTTAATGAGCAGTTCTTC
CASSFRTSSPFNEQFF
>TRBJ1-2|-|-|TRBV4-1
TGCGCCAGCAGCCAAGGGGCCAAAGGGACCTATGGCTACACCTTC
CASSQGAKGTYGYTF
>TRBJ1-6|-|-|TRBV14
TGTGCCAGCAGCTCCAACCGTAATTCACCCCTCCACTTT
CASSSNRNSPLHF
>TRBJ1-1|-|-|TRBV12-3/TRBV12-4
TGTGCCAGCAGTTTCCCGAACACTGAAGCTTTCTTT
CASSFPNTEAFF
>TRBJ1-2|-|TRBD1|TRBV6-5
TGTGCCAGCAGTCTGGGACAGAGCTATGGCTACACCTTC
CASSLGQSYGYTF
>TRBJ1-2|-|-|TRBV19
TGTGCCAGTAGTATAGGCCAGAACGGCTACACCTTC
CASSIGQNGYTF
>TRBJ1-3|-|-|TRBV6-5
TGTGCCAGCAGTTACGGTCCCTCTGGAAACACCATATATTTT
CASSYGPSGNTIYF
>TRBJ2-1|-|-|TRBV7-3
TGTGCCAGCAGCCCAATTCAGTCCAATGAGCAGTTCTTC
CASSPIQSNEQFF
>TRBJ1-6|-|-|TRBV5-5
TGTGCCAGCAGCTTCCTCGGGGGTTTTAATTCACCCCTCCACTTT
CASSFLGGFNSPLHF
>TRBJ2-3|-|-|TRBV29-1
TGCAGCGCCCACGGGCTAGGGTCGGATACGCAGTATTTT
CSAHGLGSDTQYF
>TRBJ1-6|-|-|TRBV27
TGTGCCAGCAGTTTATCCTTAAATTCACCCCTCCACTTT
CASSLSLNSPLHF
>TRBJ2-1|-|-|TRBV30
TGTGCCTGGAGTGTACTAGGGGAAGTGGGAGTCCAGCAGTTCTTC
CAWSVLGEVGVQQFF
>TRBJ2-7|-|TRBD1|TRBV29-1
TGCAGCGTTGCCCCCCGGGACAGTACCTACGAGCAGTACTTC
CSVAPRDSTYEQYF
>TRBJ1-2|-|-|TRBV25-1
TGTGCCAGCAGTGAAGTCGTCGGGAGTAATGGCTACACCTTC
CASSEVVGSNGYTF
>TRBJ1-2|-|-|TRBV6-5
TGTGCCAGCAGCCTAAATGGCTATGGCTACACCTTC
CASSLNGYGYTF
>TRBJ1-5|-|TRBD1|TRBV30
TGTGCCTGGAGTGCAGGACAGGGATCGGGTCAGCCCCAGCATTTT
CAWSAGQGSGQPQHF
>TRBJ1-2|-|-|TRBV5-6
TGTGCCAGCAGCTTGGGTCGAGGGCGGGGAGGCTACACCTTC
CASSLGRGRGGYTF
>TRBJ1-6|-|TRBD1|TRBV9
TGTGCCAGCAGCGTCGGACAGGGGGATTCACCCCTCCACTTT
CASSVGQGDSPLHF
>TRBJ2-2|once|TRBD1|TRBV27
TGTGCCAGCAGTTTAAATTGGCAGGGGGCCACCGGGGAGCTGTTTTTT
CASSLNWQGATGELFF
>TRBJ1-1|-|-|TRBV9
TGTGCCAGCAGCGTAGCGGGCGGGAACACTGAAGCTTTCTTT
CASSVAGGNTEAFF
>TRBJ2-7|-|-|TRBV5-4
TGTGCCAGCAGCTTGGTCACGACTGCCGACGGGATCGACGAGCAGTACTTC
CASSLVTTADGIDEQYF
>TRBJ2-1|-|-|TRBV29-1
TGCAGCGTTGGCACCGGGCTAGGTGAGCAGTTCTTC
CSVGTGLGEQFF
>TRBJ1-1|-|-|TRBV11-3
TGTGCCAGCAGCTCTTCAGGCTTTATGGCTTTCTTT
CASSSSGFMAFF
>TRBJ1-1|-|-|TRBV5-1
TGCGCCAGCACCCCTCGGGGGCGCGAGGACACTGAAGCTTTCTTT
CASTPRGREDTEAFF
>TRBJ2-1|-|TRBD2|TRBV11-3
TGTGCCAGCAGCCCGCGACTAGCGGACTACTACAATGAGCAGTTCTTC
CASSPRLADYYNEQFF
>TRBJ1-5|-|-|TRBV7-8
TGTGCCAGCAGCTCTCACCGGACGGGACACAATCAGCCCCAGCATTTT
CASSSHRTGHNQPQHF
>TRBJ2-7|once|TRBD2|TRBV7-8
TGTGCCAGCAGCTTAGGACTAGCGGGCGAGCAGTACTTC
CASSLGLAGEQYF
>TRBJ1-3|once|-|TRBV27
TGTGCCAGCAGTCGCACAGGGCTCTCTGGAAACACCATATATTTT
CASSRTGLSGNTIYF
>TRBJ2-7|many|-|TRBV5-1
TGCGCCAGCAGCTTCACGGGCCACTCCTACGAGCAGTACTTC
CASSFTGHSYEQYF
>TRBJ2-1|-|-|TRBV2
TGTGCCAGCAGTGAAGAATCGTATTCGCAGTTCTTC
CASSEESYSQFF
>TRBJ2-3|-|-|TRBV6-2/TRBV6-3
TGTGCCAGCAGTTACTCGTTTTTCGTAGGCGATACGCAGTATTTT
CASSYSFFVGDTQYF
>TRBJ1-5|-|TRBD1|TRBV18
TGTGCCAGCTCACGCCGGGACAGGGCGAGCAATCAGCCCCAGCATTTT
CASSRRDRASNQPQHF
>TRBJ1-6|-|-|TRBV7-2
TGTGCCAGCAGCTTAGCGTCAGTAAGCTCCTATAATTCACCCCTCCACTTT
CASSLASVSSYNSPLHF
>TRBJ1-4|-|-|TRBV6-5
TGTGCCAGCAGTTACACGACCGCAACTAATGAAAAACTGTTTTTT
CASSYTTATNEKLFF
>TRBJ1-6|-|-|TRBV2
TGTGCCAGCAGTGCTCGGACGAAAAATTCACCCCTCCACTTT
CASSARTKNSPLHF
>TRBJ2-7|-|TRBD2|TRBV5-1
TGCGCCAGCAGCTTAGCGGGGGGACAGACCTCCTACGAGCAGTACTTC
CASSLAGGQTSYEQYF
>TRBJ1-2|-|TRBD1|TRBV5-6
TGTGCCAGCAGGAGAACAGGGGGAAGTAGCCATGGCTACACCTTC
CASRRTGGSSHGYTF
>TRBJ2-1|-|TRBD2|TRBV5-1
TGCGCCAGCAGCTACCTAGCGGGAGTTAGCAATGAGCAGTTCTTC
CASSYLAGVSNEQFF
>TRBJ2-7|-|TRBD2|TRBV6-2/TRBV6-3
TGTGCCAGCAGACCTCTAGCGGGAAGGTCCTACGAGCAGTACTTC
CASRPLAGRSYEQYF
>TRBJ1-2|-|-|TRBV29-1
TGCAGCGTTGGGGTACAGGAGAACTATGGCTACACCTTC
CSVGVQENYGYTF
>TRBJ2-1|-|-|TRBV30
TGTGCCTGGAGTGTACTAGGGACTGGCAATGAGCAGTTCTTC
CAWSVLGTGNEQFF